This T cell receptor beta chain appears in the sequencing data of a study of T cell responses to AZD1222 COVID-19 vaccine. This clone showed up just a few times. Only in-frame clones appear in the TCRdb table, and some are missing; sequencing was by immunoSEQ multiplex PCR. Among around 58,000 clones listed, around 83% were seen once. This CDR3 has 12 residues. V was cut by 4 bases and J by 9 bases, with 10 bases left in between. CDR1 SGHRS and CDR2 YFSETQ come from the germline V gene. The chain links TRBV5-1 to TRBJ2-2, with D possibly being TRBD2 (6 bases). Sample: peripheral blood, taken on day 0 of AZD1222 vaccination. This clonotype originated in an adult in good health. Here the CDR3 DNA reads TGCGCCAGCAGCCGGGAGAGCCGGGAGCTGTTTTTT. Encoded protein: CASSRESRELFF.